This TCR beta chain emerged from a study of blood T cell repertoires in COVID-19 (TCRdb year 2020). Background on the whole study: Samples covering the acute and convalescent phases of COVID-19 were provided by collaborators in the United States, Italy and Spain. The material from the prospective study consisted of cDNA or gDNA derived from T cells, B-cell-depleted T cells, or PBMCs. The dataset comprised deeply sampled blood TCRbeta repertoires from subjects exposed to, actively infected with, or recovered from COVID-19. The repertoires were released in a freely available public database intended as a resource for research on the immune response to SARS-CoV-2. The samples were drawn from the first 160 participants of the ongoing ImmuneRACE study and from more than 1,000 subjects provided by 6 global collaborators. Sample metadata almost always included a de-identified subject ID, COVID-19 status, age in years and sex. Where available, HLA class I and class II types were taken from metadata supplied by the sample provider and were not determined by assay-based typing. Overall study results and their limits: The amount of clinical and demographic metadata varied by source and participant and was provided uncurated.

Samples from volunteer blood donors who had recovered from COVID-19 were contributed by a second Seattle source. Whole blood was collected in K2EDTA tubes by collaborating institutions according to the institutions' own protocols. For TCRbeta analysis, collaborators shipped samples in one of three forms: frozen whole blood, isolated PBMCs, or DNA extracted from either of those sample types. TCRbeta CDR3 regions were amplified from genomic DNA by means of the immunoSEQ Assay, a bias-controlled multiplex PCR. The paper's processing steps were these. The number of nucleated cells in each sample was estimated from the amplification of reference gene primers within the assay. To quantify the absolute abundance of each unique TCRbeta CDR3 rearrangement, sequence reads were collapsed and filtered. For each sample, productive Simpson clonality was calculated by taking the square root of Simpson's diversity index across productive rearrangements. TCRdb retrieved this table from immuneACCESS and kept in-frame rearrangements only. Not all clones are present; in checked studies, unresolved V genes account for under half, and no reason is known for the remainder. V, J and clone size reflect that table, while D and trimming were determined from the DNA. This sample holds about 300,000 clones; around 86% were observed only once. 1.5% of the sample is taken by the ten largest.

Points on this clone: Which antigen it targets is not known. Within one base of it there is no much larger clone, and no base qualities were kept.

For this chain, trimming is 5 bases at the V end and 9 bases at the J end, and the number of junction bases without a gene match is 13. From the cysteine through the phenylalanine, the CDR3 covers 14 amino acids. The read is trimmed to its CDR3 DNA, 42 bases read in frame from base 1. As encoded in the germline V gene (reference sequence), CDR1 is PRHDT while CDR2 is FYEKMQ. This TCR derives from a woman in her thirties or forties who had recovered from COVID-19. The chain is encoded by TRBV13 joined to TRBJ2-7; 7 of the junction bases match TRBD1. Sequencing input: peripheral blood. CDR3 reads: CASSLQGTNRGQYF. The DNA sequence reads TGTGCCAGCAGCCTACAGGGGACCAACCGAGGGCAGTACTTC.